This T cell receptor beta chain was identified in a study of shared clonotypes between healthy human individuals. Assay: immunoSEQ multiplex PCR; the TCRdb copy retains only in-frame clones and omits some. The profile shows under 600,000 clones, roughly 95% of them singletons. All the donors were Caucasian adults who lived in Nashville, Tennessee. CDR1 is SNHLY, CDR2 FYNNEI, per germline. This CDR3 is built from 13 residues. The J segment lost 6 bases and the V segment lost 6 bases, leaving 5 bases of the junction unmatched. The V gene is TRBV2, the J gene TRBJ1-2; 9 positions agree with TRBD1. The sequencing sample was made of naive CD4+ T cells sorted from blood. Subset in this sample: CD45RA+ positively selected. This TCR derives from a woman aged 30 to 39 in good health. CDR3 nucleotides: TGTGCCAGCAGCAACAGGGGGCACAATGGCTACACCTTC. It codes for CASSNRGHNGYTF.